This TCR beta chain was identified during a study of radiotherapy plus CTLA-4 blockade in lung cancer. Sequencing was performed with immunoSEQ multiplex PCR; in TCRdb, only in-frame clones are kept and a portion is missing. The data contain roughly 110,000 clones, approximately 81% of them singletons. The CDR3 is 15 amino acids. The V gene lost 7 bases and the J gene lost 0 bases, with 16 bases spanning the gap. Germline V gives CDR1 MNHEY, CDR2 SVGAGI. Sequenced here: peripheral blood, sampled from a patient treated with radiotherapy plus ipilimumab. The sequence derives from a human donor with non-small cell lung cancer that progressed on radiotherapy plus ipilimumab. Some clones in this sample may be carry-over from other donors' samples. The chain combines TRBV6-5 with TRBJ2-7; D is possibly TRBD2 (6 bases). In DNA, the CDR3 is TGTGCCAGCATCGGGGAGGCCTCGAGCTCCTACGAGCAGTACTTC. Protein product: CASIGEASSSYEQYF.